This TCR beta chain was retrieved from a study of T cell changes during pregnancy in multiple sclerosis. Germline CDR1 reads MNHNS; CDR2 reads SASEGT. The CDR3 sequence is 15 residues long. V lost 7 bases, J lost 1 base, and 15 bases lay in between. Produced via immunoSEQ multiplex PCR; TCRdb's table is partial and in-frame only. The sample records just under 60,000 clones, roughly 92% being singletons. The chain employs TRBV6-1 and TRBJ2-3; perhaps TRBD2 as D (6 bases). The receptor was isolated from a female donor with multiple sclerosis, enrolled in a pregnancy study. The specimen comprised peripheral blood, sampled in the first trimester of pregnancy. The CDR3 coding sequence is TGTGCCAGCACCGCGCGGGGCATGGGCACAGATACGCAGTATTTT. Its translation is CASTARGMGTDTQYF.